The 28 T cell receptor beta chains below come from one sample, sequenced in a study of blood T cell repertoires in COVID-19. The assay was immunoSEQ multiplex PCR, and TCRdb's table has in-frame clones only and misses some. The sample shows 300,000 to 400,000 clones, around 88% of them seen only once. The sample taken for sequencing was peripheral blood. The receptors come from a woman in her 30s with COVID-19, enrolled during active disease.

The rearrangement links TRBV3-1 (or the pseudogene TRBV3-2) to TRBJ2-3; TRBD1 might be the D (6 bases). Germline-derived CDR1 and CDR2 are LGHDT and YNNKEL (reference sequence). The length of the CDR3 is 14 residues. Between the trimmed V and J ends, which lost 5 bases and 2 bases, there was a span of 11 bases. CDR3: CASSEPGHTDTQYF. For the CDR3, the DNA is TGTGCCAGCAGCGAACCGGGACACACAGATACGCAGTATTTT.

The rearrangement uses TRBV27 and TRBJ1-5; D unresolved. CDR3 length: 9 amino acids. The V gene lost 7 bases and the J gene lost 7 bases, with 2 bases spanning the gap. From germline, CDR1 is MNHEY and CDR2 SMNVEV (reference sequence). The CDR3 coding sequence is TGTGCCAGCACGCAGCCCCAGCATTTT. Protein sequence: CASTQPQHF.

The gene calls are TRBV19 and TRBJ1-4; D is perhaps TRBD1 (6 bases). Germline lookup yields CDR1 LNHDA and CDR2 SQIVND (reference sequence). The length of the CDR3 is 14 residues. Trimming stripped 3 bases from V and 10 bases from J, with 15 bases between. This CDR3 is CASSMGQGRGKLFF. CDR3 nucleotide sequence: TGTGCCAGTAGTATGGGTCAGGGGAGAGGAAAACTGTTTTTT.

This sequence joins TRBV7-8 and TRBJ2-6; D might be TRBD1 (5 bases). The CDR3 is 18 amino acids. CDR1 SGHVS and CDR2 FQNEAQ come from the germline V gene. Trimming cost V 1 base and J 0 bases, with 13 bases left between them. The CDR3 DNA sequence: TGTGCCAGCAGCTTAGGCACCCCCAGGGACTCTGGGGCCAACGTCCTGACTTTC. As protein: CASSLGTPRDSGANVLTF.

The chain uses TRBV28 and TRBJ1-2, with 9 bases identical to TRBD1. In germline, CDR1 is MDHEN, CDR2 SYDVKM. Trimming removed 4 bases from V and 2 bases from J; junction bases left unmatched: 11. This CDR3 comprises 17 residues. The CDR3 protein is CASSSNTLGTGNYGYTF. The CDR3 DNA reads as TGTGCCAGCAGTTCCAATACCCTCGGGACAGGGAACTATGGCTACACCTTC.

The rearrangement joins TRBV18 to TRBJ1-3, with a possible D match to TRBD1 (6 bases). This CDR3 has 15 amino acids. V gave up 2 bases and J gave up 4 bases, with 12 bases separating them. From germline, CDR1 is KGHSH and CDR2 LQKENI. The CDR3 DNA follows: TGTGCCAGCTCACCAAGGACAGTTCCAGGAAACACCATATATTTT. This codes for CASSPRTVPGNTIYF.

The chain links TRBV10-3 to TRBJ2-2, with D possibly TRBD1 on 6 matching bases. Trimming took 7 bases from V and 5 from J, leaving 14 bases between them. The V gene's germline CDR1 is ENHRY and CDR2 SYGVKD. This CDR3 contains 14 residues. The CDR3 region has the DNA TGTGCCATCACCTCGACAGGTTTGACCGGGGAGCTGTTTTTT. Translated, it gives CAITSTGLTGELFF.

The chain is built from TRBV2 and TRBJ1-4; 8 nucleotides line up with TRBD1. This CDR3 is built from 14 residues. Per the germline V gene, CDR1 is SNHLY and CDR2 is FYNNEI. V gave up 8 bases and J gave up 8 bases; unmatched junction bases: 10. Here the CDR3 DNA reads TGTGCCAGCGGATACAGGGGGGGTTCGGAAAAACTGTTTTTT. Its protein product is CASGYRGGSEKLFF.

V gene TRBV7-8 combines with J gene TRBJ2-7; TRBD1 might be the D (6 bases). The V end lost 1 base, the J end lost 6 bases, and 19 bases lay between the germline ends. The CDR3 runs to 16 residues. Per the germline V gene, CDR1 is SGHVS and CDR2 is FQNEAQ. The CDR3 DNA reads TGTGCCAGCAGCTTAGTCGCTGACAGGTCAGCGGTCGAGCAGTACGTC. Residues: CASSLVADRSAVEQYV.

The rearrangement links TRBV3-1 (or the pseudogene TRBV3-2) to TRBJ1-1; 8 bases fit TRBD1. The germline V gene has CDR1 LGHDT and CDR2 YNNKEL (reference sequence). CDR3 length: 13 amino acids. Germline trimming cut 5 bases from V and 4 bases from J; bases unmatched to any gene: 3. The CDR3 DNA follows: TGTGCCAGCAGCTCTGACAGGGGCACTGAAGCTTTCTTT. Translating it yields CASSSDRGTEAFF.

The genes are TRBV7-2 and TRBJ2-3, with TRBD2 matching over 9 bases. Germline V gene lookup returns CDR1 SGHTA and CDR2 FQGNSA. V was clipped by 1 base and J by 4 bases; unmatched bases: 6. The CDR3 runs to 16 residues. Here the CDR3 reads CASSLGFLAGPDTQYF. DNA for the CDR3: TGTGCCAGCAGCTTAGGCTTTCTAGCGGGGCCAGATACGCAGTATTTT.

This chain connects TRBV12-5 to TRBJ1-1; possibly TRBD1 for D (6 bases). There are 15 residues in the CDR3. Germline V gene data show CDR1 as LGHNT and CDR2 as FRNRAP. V dropped 5 bases and J dropped 1 base, with 14 bases sitting between them. CDR3 protein: CASGPEGVWNTEAFF. In DNA, the CDR3 is TGTGCTAGTGGTCCCGAGGGGGTGTGGAACACTGAAGCTTTCTTT.

The chain uses TRBV7-2 and TRBJ1-1; D remains unclear. V was cut by 3 bases and J by 2 bases, with 4 bases left in between. The CDR3 loop spans 12 amino acids. Germline V gene sequence: CDR1 SGHTA, CDR2 FQGNSA. The CDR3 sequence: CASSFYNTEAFF. In nucleotides, the CDR3 is TGTGCCAGCAGCTTCTATAACACTGAAGCTTTCTTT. Full variable domain (outside the CDR3, taken from reference TRBV7-2 and TRBJ1-1): GAGVSQSPSNKVTEKGKDVELRCDPISGHTALYWYRQSLGQGLEFLIYFQGNSAPDKSGLPSDRFSAERTGGSVSTLTIQRTQQEDSAVYLCASSFYNTEAFFGQGTRLTVV.

The V call is TRBV24-1, the J call TRBJ2-1; 8 bases align to TRBD2. The germline V gene encodes CDR1 KGHDR and CDR2 SFDVKD. The trim removed 3 bases at V and 3 bases at J, leaving 3 bases unmatched. The length of the CDR3 is 15 residues. The CDR3 protein is CATSDTSGNYNEQFF. Written as DNA, the CDR3 is TGTGCCACCAGTGATACTAGCGGTAACTACAATGAGCAGTTCTTC.

The chain couples TRBV7-6 to TRBJ1-1, with D unresolved. Trimming left V 3 bases short and J 2 bases short, with 7 bases between. CDR1 is SGHVS, CDR2 FNYEAQ, per germline. The CDR3 length is 13 residues. Here the CDR3 reads CASSLVLNTEAFF. Written as DNA, the CDR3 is TGTGCCAGCAGCTTGGTACTTAACACTGAAGCTTTCTTT.

The chain carries TRBV5-1 and TRBJ1-1, with 7 bases matching TRBD1. This CDR3 comprises 16 residues. V shed 1 base and J 1 base; nucleotides not matched to a gene: 7. CDR1 is SGHRS and CDR2 is YFSETQ in the germline V gene. The CDR3 loop reads CASSLRQGEGNTEAFF. Here the CDR3 DNA reads TGCGCCAGCAGCTTGCGCCAGGGGGAAGGGAACACTGAAGCTTTCTTT.

This clone was observed once. The V gene is TRBV27, the J gene TRBJ2-7, with D maybe TRBD2 (5 bases). V lost 4 bases and J lost 3, with 13 bases in between. CDR1 and CDR2 from the germline V gene are MNHEY and SMNVEV (reference sequence). This CDR3 is built from 14 residues. CDR3 DNA: TGTGCCAGCAGTTCGGGATTCCTACTCTACGAGCAGTACTTC. Its protein is CASSSGFLLYEQYF.

The V call is TRBV27, the J call TRBJ1-5; D ambiguous. The CDR3 covers 14 residues. The germline V and J ends were trimmed by 3 bases and 6 bases, with 12 bases remaining between them. The germline V gene has CDR1 MNHEY and CDR2 SMNVEV (reference sequence). In DNA form, the CDR3 reads TGTGCCAGCAGTTTGTCTGGGCTGGGTCAGCCCCAGCATTTT. Translating gives CASSLSGLGQPQHF.

The chain recombines TRBV2 with TRBJ1-2, with D perhaps TRBD1 (6 bases). Per the germline V gene, CDR1 is SNHLY and CDR2 is FYNNEI. The germline V and J ends were trimmed by 6 bases and 6 bases, with 20 bases remaining between them. This CDR3 comprises 15 residues. CDR3 in amino acids: CASSAMRGSLNGYTF. CDR3 bases: TGTGCCAGCAGCGCAATGAGGGGGAGCCTGAATGGCTACACCTTC.

The V call is TRBV6-5, the J call TRBJ1-5, with a possible D match to TRBD1 (6 bases). The V and J ends lost 7 bases and 0 bases respectively, with 10 bases between them. CDR1 MNHEY and CDR2 SVGAGI come from the germline V gene. CDR3 length: 14 residues. The CDR3 DNA follows: TGTGCCAGCACTATACAGGGTAGCAATCAGCCCCAGCATTTT. Translation: CASTIQGSNQPQHF.

The chain employs TRBV2 and TRBJ1-1; D perhaps matches TRBD1 (5 bases). The V gene's germline CDR1 is SNHLY and CDR2 FYNNEI. V lost 7 bases, J lost 1 base, and 13 bases lay in between. The CDR3 sequence is 14 residues long. The CDR3 bases are TGTGCCAGCACGGAGGGACTGCGGAACACTGAAGCTTTCTTT. This translates into CASTEGLRNTEAFF.

This clone was recorded once. V usage is TRBV11-2 and J usage is TRBJ2-1, with TRBD2 matching 11 bases. The J segment lost 7 bases and the V segment lost 5 bases, leaving 10 bases of the junction unmatched. Germline lookup yields CDR1 SGHAT and CDR2 FQNNGV. This CDR3 is built from 16 residues. The CDR3 nucleotides read TGTGCCAGCAGCCAGTTCCCACTAGCGGGGGATAATGAGCAGTTCTTC. It encodes CASSQFPLAGDNEQFF.

The V and J genes are TRBV23-1 and TRBJ2-7; 7 bases are a match to TRBD2. TRBV23-1 is marked as an open reading frame, function uncertain. V gave up 5 bases and J gave up 0 bases; unmatched junction bases: 4. The CDR3 covers 14 residues. This CDR3 reads CASSFRLASYEQYV. DNA of the CDR3: TGCGCCAGCAGTTTCCGACTAGCCTCCTACGAGCAGTACGTC.

This clone was seen only a few times. This sequence joins TRBV7-3 and TRBJ2-5, with 11 positions matching TRBD2. CDR1 and CDR2 from the germline V gene are SGHTA and FQGTGA. With 4 bases clipped from V and 4 bases from J, the junction kept 5 bases outside the gene matches. The CDR3 contains 15 residues. CDR3 in DNA: TGTGCCAGCAGCTATGGGCTAGCGGGGGGAGAGACCCAGTACTTC. Its protein is CASSYGLAGGETQYF. The full variable domain, completed using reference TRBV7-3 and TRBJ2-5, is GAGVSQTPSNKVTEKGKYVELRCDPISGHTALYWYRQSLGQGPEFLIYFQGTGAADDSGLPNDRFFAVRPEGSVSTLKIQRTERGDSAVYLCASSYGLAGGETQYFGPGTRLLVL.

The sample holds one count of this clone. The chain carries TRBV4-1 and TRBJ2-5, with 12 nucleotides matching TRBD2. The CDR3 sequence is 17 residues long. Looked up from germline, CDR1 is MGHRA and CDR2 is YSYEKL. Losses at the gene ends were 2 bases for V and 3 bases for J; bases not matched to a gene: 7. CDR3 loop: CASSQRLAGELKETQYF. In nucleotides, the CDR3 is TGCGCCAGCAGCCAACGACTAGCGGGGGAACTGAAAGAGACCCAGTACTTC.

The chain recombines TRBV28 with TRBJ1-6, with D possibly being TRBD1 (5 bases). The CDR3 has 14 residues. Germline-derived CDR1 and CDR2 are MDHEN and SYDVKM. V was cut by 1 base and J by 11 bases, with 12 bases left in between. The CDR3 region is CASSLSGDLPPLHF. CDR3 bases: TGTGCCAGCAGTTTATCGGGGGACCTACCACCCCTCCACTTT.

This clone has more than one count but fewer than ten. The gene calls are TRBV6-2 or TRBV6-3 and TRBJ1-6; possibly TRBD1 for D (6 bases). V lost 6 bases and J lost 7, with 19 bases in between. CDR3 length equals 16 residues. Germline-derived CDR1 and CDR2 are MNHEY and SVGEGT. In DNA, the CDR3 is TGTGCCAGCAGCAAAGGAGCCGGGACACAAAATTCACCCCTCCACTTT. Protein: CASSKGAGTQNSPLHF.

This chain joins TRBV6-1 and TRBJ1-6; possibly TRBD1 for D (6 bases). V dropped 4 bases and J dropped 4 bases, with 14 bases sitting between them. Germline CDR1 MNHNS, CDR2 SASEGT. The CDR3 is made up of 16 amino acids. The CDR3 spells CASSASRTAYNSPLHF. For the CDR3, the DNA is TGTGCCAGCAGTGCTTCCCGGACAGCTTATAATTCACCCCTCCACTTT.